This TCR beta chain was recovered during a study of blood T cell repertoires in COVID-19. Looking at the study overall: Both acute and convalescent COVID-19 samples were obtained from the United States, Italy and Spain. The analysed material was cDNA or gDNA that came from T cells, B-cell-depleted T cells, or PBMCs.

Per the authors' pipeline: Amplification of reference gene primers was used by the study to estimate nucleated cell counts. The data were produced by immunoSEQ multiplex PCR, yet TCRdb's version contains in-frame clones alone and is incomplete. That table furnishes V, J and clone size, whereas the DNA furnished D and trimming. The sample contains under 100,000 clones, about four fifths of which appear only once. The specimen sequenced was peripheral blood. The sequence was obtained from a woman of 80 years or more with active or convalescent COVID-19.

The CDR3 DNA reads as TGTGCCAGCAGCGGGACTAGCGGTACCGGGGAGCTGTTTTTT. This gives the protein CASSGTSGTGELFF. The V call is TRBV7-2, the J call TRBJ2-2, with TRBD2 identical over 11 bases. CDR1 is SGHTA, CDR2 FQGNSA, per germline. V was pared by 5 bases and J by 5 bases, with 1 base of the junction left unmatched. The CDR3 runs to 14 residues. Based on the CDR3 plus reference TRBV7-2 and TRBJ2-2, the full variable domain is GAGVSQSPSNKVTEKGKDVELRCDPISGHTALYWYRQSLGQGLEFLIYFQGNSAPDKSGLPSDRFSAERTGGSVSTLTIQRTQQEDSAVYLCASSGTSGTGELFFGEGSRLTVL.